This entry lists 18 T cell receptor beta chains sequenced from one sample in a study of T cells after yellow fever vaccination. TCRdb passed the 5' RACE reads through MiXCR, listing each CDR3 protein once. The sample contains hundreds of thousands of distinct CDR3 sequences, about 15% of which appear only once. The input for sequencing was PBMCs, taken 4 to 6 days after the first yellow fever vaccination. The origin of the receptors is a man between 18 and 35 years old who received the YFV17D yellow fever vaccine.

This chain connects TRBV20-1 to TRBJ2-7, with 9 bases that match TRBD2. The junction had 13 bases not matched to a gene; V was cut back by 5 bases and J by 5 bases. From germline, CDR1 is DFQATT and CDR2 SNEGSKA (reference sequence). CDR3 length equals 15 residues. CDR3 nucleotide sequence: TGCAGTGCTCCCAAAGGGACTAGCTGGGCCCACGAGCAGTACGTC. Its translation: CSAPKGTSWAHEQYV.

The CDR3 DNA reads TGCGCCAGCAGTTGGCAGGGGTCGGTCGGGGAGCTGTTTTTT. This codes for CASSWQGSVGELFF. The chain couples TRBV4-1 to TRBJ2-2, with a possible D match to TRBD1 (6 bases). Germline V lookup: CDR1 MGHRA, CDR2 YSYEKL. The CDR3 totals 14 residues. V gave up 6 bases and J gave up 7 bases, with 15 bases separating them.

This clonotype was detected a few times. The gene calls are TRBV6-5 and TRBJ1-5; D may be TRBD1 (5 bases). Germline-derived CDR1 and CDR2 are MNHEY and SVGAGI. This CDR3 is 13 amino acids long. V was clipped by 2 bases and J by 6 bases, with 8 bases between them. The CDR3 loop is CASSYLRGQPQHF. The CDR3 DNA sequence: TGTGCCAGCAGTTACCTGAGGGGTCAGCCCCAGCATTTT.

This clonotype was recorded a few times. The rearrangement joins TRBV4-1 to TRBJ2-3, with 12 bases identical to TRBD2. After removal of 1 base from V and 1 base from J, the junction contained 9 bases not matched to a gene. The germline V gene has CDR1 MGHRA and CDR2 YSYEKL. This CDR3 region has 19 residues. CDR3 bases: TGCGCCAGCAGCCAAGTAGTTCTAGCGGGGGGGCCGGGCACAGATACGCAGTATTTT. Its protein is CASSQVVLAGGPGTDTQYF.

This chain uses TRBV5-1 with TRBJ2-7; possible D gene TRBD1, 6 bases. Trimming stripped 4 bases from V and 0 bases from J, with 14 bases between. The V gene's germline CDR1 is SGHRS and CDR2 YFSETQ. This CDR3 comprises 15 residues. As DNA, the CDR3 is TGCGCCAGCAGCGATGGGACACCGTACTCCTACGAGCAGTACTTC. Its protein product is CASSDGTPYSYEQYF.

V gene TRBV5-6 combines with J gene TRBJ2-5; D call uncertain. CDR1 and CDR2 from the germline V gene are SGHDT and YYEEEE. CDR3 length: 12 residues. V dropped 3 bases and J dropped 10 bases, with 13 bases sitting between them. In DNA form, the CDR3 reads TGTGCCAGCAGCTCGATGGAGTGGCACCAGTACTTC. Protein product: CASSSMEWHQYF.

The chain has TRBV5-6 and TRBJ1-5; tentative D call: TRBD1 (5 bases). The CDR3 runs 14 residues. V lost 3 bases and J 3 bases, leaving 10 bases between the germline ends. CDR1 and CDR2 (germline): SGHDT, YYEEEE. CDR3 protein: CASSSAGNNQPQHF. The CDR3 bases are TGTGCCAGCAGCTCCGCAGGGAACAATCAGCCCCAGCATTTT.

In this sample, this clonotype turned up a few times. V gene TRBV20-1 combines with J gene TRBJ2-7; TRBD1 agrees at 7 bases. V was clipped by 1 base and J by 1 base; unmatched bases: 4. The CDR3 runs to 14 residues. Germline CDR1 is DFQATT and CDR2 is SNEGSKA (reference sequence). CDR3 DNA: TGCAGTGCTAGAGCCCCGACAGGGTCCTACGAGCAGTACTTC. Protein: CSARAPTGSYEQYF.

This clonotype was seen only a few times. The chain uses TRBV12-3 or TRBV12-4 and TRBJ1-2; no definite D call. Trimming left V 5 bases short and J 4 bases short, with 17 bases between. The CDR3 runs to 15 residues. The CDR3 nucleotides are TGTGCCAGCAGTCCCCGGGGTTGGGCTCCCTATGGCTACACCTTC. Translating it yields CASSPRGWAPYGYTF.

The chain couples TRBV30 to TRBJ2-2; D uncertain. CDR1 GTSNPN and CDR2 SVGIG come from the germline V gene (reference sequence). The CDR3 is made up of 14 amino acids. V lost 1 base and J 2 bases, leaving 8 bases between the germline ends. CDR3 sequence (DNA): TGTGCCTGGAGTGGCCTCATAAACACCGGGGAGCTGTTTTTT. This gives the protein CAWSGLINTGELFF.

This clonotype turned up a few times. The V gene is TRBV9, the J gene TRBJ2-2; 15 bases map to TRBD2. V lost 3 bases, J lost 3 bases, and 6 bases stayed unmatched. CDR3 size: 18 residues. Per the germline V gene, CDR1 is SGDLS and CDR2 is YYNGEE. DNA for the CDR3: TGTGCCAGCAGCGGGACTAGCGGGGGGGCTGTGTACACCGGGGAGCTGTTTTTT. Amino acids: CASSGTSGGAVYTGELFF. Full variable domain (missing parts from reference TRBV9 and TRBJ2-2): DSGVTQTPKHLITATGQRVTLRCSPRSGDLSVYWYQQSLDQGLQFLIQYYNGEERAKGNILERFSAQQFPDLHSELNLSSLELGDSALYFCASSGTSGGAVYTGELFFGEGSRLTVL.

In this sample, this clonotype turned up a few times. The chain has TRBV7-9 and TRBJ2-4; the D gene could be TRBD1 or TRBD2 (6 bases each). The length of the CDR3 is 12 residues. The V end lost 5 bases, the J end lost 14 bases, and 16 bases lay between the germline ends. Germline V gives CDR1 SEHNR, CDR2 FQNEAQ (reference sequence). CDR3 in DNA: TGTGCCAGCAGCACCCTGCGGGACACCGAGTACTTC. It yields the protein CASSTLRDTEYF.

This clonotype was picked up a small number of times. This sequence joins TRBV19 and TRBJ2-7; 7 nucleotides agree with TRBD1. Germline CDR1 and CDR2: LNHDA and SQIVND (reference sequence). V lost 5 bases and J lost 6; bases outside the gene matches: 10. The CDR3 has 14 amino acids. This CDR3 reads CASSPNPTGAEQYV. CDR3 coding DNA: TGTGCCAGTAGTCCTAATCCAACAGGGGCCGAGCAGTACGTC.

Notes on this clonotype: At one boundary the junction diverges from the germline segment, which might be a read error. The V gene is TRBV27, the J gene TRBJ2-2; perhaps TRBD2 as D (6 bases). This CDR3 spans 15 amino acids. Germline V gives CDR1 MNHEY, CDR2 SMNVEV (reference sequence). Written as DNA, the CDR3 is TGTGCCAGCAGTTTATACGGCCAAAACACCGGGGGGCTGTTTTTT. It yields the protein CASSLYGQNTGGLFF.

CDR3: CASSFPGIYNSPLHF. The CDR3 DNA sequence: TGTGCCAGCAGTTTCCCAGGGATTTATAATTCACCCCTCCACTTT. The chain uses TRBV28 and TRBJ1-6, with D possibly TRBD1 on 5 matching bases. Germline values: CDR1 MDHEN, CDR2 SYDVKM. CDR3 length: 15 amino acids. Trimming pared 3 bases from V and 4 bases from J, leaving 10 bases between.

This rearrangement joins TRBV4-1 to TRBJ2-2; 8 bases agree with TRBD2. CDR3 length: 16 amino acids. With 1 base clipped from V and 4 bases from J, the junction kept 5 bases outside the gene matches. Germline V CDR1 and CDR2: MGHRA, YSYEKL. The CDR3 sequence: CASSQGPGGATGELFF. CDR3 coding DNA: TGCGCCAGCAGCCAAGGGCCCGGGGGGGCCACCGGGGAGCTGTTTTTT.

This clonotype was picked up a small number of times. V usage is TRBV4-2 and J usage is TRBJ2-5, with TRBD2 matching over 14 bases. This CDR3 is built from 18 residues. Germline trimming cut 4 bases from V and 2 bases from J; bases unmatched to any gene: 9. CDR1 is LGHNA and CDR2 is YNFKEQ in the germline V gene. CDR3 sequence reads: CASSRGLAGGLGQETQYF. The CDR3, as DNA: TGTGCCAGCAGCCGTGGACTAGCGGGGGGATTGGGGCAAGAGACCCAGTACTTC.

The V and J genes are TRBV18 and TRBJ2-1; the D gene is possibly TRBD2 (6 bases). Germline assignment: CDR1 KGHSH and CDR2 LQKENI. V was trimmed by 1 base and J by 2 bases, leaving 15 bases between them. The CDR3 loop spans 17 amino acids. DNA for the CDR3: TGTGCCAGCTCACCACGGGGGATGGGACTTACCTACAATGAGCAGTTCTTC. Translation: CASSPRGMGLTYNEQFF.